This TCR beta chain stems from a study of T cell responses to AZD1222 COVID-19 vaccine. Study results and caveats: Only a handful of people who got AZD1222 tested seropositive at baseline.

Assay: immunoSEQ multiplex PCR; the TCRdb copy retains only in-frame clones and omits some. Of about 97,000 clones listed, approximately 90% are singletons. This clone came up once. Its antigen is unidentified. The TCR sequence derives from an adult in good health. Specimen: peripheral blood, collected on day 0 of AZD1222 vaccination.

The DNA of the CDR3 is TGCGCCAGCAGCTACGGACTAGCCCCCGGGGAGCTGTTTTTT. Amino acids: CASSYGLAPGELFF. This chain joins TRBV4-3 and TRBJ2-2; 8 bases are a match to TRBD2. Unmatched junction bases numbered 5, after V lost 5 bases and J lost 6 bases. The CDR3 loop spans 14 amino acids. Germline V gene data show CDR1 as LGHNA and CDR2 as YSLEER.